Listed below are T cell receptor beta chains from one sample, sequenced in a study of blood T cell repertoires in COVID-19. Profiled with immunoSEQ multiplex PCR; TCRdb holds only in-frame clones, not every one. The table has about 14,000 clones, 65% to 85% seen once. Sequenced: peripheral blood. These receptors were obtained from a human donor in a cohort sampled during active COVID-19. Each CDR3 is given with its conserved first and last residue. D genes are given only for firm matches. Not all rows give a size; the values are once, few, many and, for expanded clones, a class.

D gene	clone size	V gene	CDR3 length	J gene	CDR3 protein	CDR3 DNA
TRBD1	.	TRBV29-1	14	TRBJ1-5	CSVTTGNNFQPQHF	TGCAGCGTCACGACAGGGAATAATTTTCAGCCCCAGCATTTT
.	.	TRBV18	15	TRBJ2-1	CASSPPGQSYNEQFF	TGTGCCAGCTCACCACCGGGGCAGTCCTACAATGAGCAGTTCTTC
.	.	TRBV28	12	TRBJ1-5	CASSPDYQPQHF	TGTGCCAGCAGCCCAGACTATCAGCCCCAGCATTTT
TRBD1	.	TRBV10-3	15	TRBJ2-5	CAISDSGTGPETQYF	TGTGCCATCAGTGACTCCGGGACAGGGCCAGAGACCCAGTACTTC
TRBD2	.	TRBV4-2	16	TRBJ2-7	CASSQGETSVAYEQYF	TGTGCCAGCAGCCAAGGTGAGACTAGCGTAGCCTACGAGCAGTACTTC
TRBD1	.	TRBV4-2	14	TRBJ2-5	CASSPGTGVETQYF	TGTGCCAGCAGCCCCGGGACAGGGGTAGAGACCCAGTACTTC
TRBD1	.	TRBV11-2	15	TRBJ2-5	CASSPRDSYQETQYF	TGTGCCAGCAGCCCCAGGGACAGCTACCAAGAGACCCAGTACTTC
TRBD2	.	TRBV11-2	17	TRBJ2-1	CASSLILTSGASNEQFF	TGTGCCAGCAGCTTGATATTAACTAGCGGGGCTTCCAATGAGCAGTTCTTC
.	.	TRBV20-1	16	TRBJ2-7	CSASFNRPLARDEQYF	TGCAGTGCTAGTTTCAATCGACCCTTAGCCAGGGACGAGCAGTACTTC
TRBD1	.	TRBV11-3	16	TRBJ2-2	CASSSDDRGNTGELFF	TGTGCCAGCAGCTCCGATGACAGGGGTAACACCGGGGAGCTGTTTTTT
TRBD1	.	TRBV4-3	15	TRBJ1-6	CASSQNTGAHSPLHF	TGCGCCAGCAGCCAAAACACAGGGGCGCATTCACCCCTCCACTTT
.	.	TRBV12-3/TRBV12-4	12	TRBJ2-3	CASSFSGHTQYF	TGTGCCAGCAGTTTCTCTGGGCATACGCAGTATTTT
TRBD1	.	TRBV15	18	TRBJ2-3	CATSREPLTGVGTDTQYF	TGTGCCACCAGCAGAGAGCCATTGACAGGGGTGGGCACAGATACGCAGTATTTT
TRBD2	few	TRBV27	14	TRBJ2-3	CASSSGLAGDTQYF	TGTGCCAGCAGTTCCGGACTAGCAGGAGATACGCAGTATTTT
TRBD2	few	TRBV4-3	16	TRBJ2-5	CASQPQRGGSEETQYF	TGCGCCAGCCAACCACAGCGGGGCGGGAGTGAAGAGACCCAGTACTTC
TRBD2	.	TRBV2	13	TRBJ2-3	CAGLAASTDTQYF	TGTGCCGGACTAGCGGCCAGCACAGATACGCAGTATTTT
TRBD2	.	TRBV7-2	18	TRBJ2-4	CASSALAGGPVSANIQYF	TGTGCCAGCAGCGCCCTGGCGGGAGGGCCGGTATCCGCCAACATTCAGTACTTC
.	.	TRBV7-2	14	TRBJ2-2	CASSSPGGTGELFF	TGTGCCAGCAGCTCTCCGGGTGGGACCGGGGAGCTGTTTTTT
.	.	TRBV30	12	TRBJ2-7	CAWNYASYEQYF	TGTGCCTGGAACTACGCCAGCTACGAGCAGTACTTC
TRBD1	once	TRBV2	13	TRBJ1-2	CGFFAGGGGGYTF	TGTGGGTTCTTCGCAGGGGGCGGCGGGGGCTACACCTTC
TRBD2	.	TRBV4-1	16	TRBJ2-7	CASSQDNSGRRNEQYF	TGCGCCAGCAGCCAAGATAATAGCGGGAGGCGGAACGAGCAGTACTTC
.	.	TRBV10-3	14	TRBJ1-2	CAISVGKELYGYTF	TGTGCCATCAGTGTAGGAAAGGAACTATATGGCTACACCTTC
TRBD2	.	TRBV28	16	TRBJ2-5	CASSLGLAVLRETQYF	TGTGCCAGCAGTTTAGGGCTAGCGGTGCTTAGGGAGACCCAGTACTTC
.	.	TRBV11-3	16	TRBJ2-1	CASSRYRESSYNEQFF	TGTGCCAGCAGCCGGTATCGAGAGAGCTCCTACAATGAGCAGTTCTTC
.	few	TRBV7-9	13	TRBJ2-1	CASTSTGLNEQFF	TGTGCCAGCACCTCGACAGGCCTCAATGAGCAGTTCTTC
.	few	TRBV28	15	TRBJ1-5	CASSLGEVSNQPQHF	TGTGCCAGCAGTTTAGGGGAGGTCAGCAATCAGCCCCAGCATTTT
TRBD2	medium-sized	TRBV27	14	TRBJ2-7	CASSAGTTLEEQYF	TGTGCCAGCAGTGCCGGGACTACCCTCGAAGAGCAGTACTTC
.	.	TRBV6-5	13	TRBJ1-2	CASTWGGAGGYTF	TGTGCCAGCACATGGGGGGGCGCGGGAGGCTACACCTTC
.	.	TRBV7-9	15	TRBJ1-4	CASSSPETTNEKLFF	TGTGCCAGCAGCTCCCCCGAGACAACTAATGAAAAACTGTTTTTT
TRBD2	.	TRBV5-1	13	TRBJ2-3	CASSREGPDTQYF	TGCGCCAGCAGCAGGGAGGGCCCAGATACGCAGTATTTT
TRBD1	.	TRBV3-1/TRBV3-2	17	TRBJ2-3	CASSQSSGTGGTDTQYF	TGTGCCAGCAGCCAGTCCAGTGGGACAGGGGGCACAGATACGCAGTATTTT
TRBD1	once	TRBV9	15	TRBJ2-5	CASSMGQGLWETQYF	TGTGCCAGCAGCATGGGACAGGGGCTTTGGGAGACCCAGTACTTC
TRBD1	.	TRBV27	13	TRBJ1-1	CASSPGQVGGAFF	TGTGCCAGCAGTCCCGGACAGGTCGGCGGAGCTTTCTTT
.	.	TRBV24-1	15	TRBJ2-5	CATSDPRSIQETQYF	TGTGCCACCAGTGACCCTCGGTCTATTCAAGAGACCCAGTACTTC
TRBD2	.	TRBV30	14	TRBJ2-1	CAWSLVAGGDEQFF	TGTGCCTGGAGCCTAGTAGCGGGAGGGGATGAGCAGTTCTTC
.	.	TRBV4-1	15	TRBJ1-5	CASSTLAETDQPQHF	TGCGCCAGCAGCACCTTGGCCGAGACAGATCAGCCCCAGCATTTT
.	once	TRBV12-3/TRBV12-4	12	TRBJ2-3	CASSFRGDTQYF	TGTGCCAGCAGTTTTCGGGGGGATACGCAGTATTTT
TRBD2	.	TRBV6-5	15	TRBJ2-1	CASSYLAGPGHEQFF	TGTGCCAGCAGTTACTTAGCGGGCCCCGGCCATGAGCAGTTCTTC
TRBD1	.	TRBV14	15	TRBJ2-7	CASSQPGQGFYEQYF	TGTGCCAGCAGCCAACCGGGACAGGGGTTTTACGAGCAGTACTTC
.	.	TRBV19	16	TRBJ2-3	CASSMAQGSLTDTQYF	TGTGCCAGTAGTATGGCCCAGGGGTCCCTCACAGATACGCAGTATTTT
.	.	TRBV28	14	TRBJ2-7	CASSFNWGLGEQYF	TGTGCCAGCAGTTTTAATTGGGGCCTGGGAGAGCAGTACTTC
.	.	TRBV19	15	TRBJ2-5	CASSRGGQLQETQYF	TGTGCCAGTAGTAGGGGTGGACAGCTCCAAGAGACCCAGTACTTC
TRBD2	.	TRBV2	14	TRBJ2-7	CASRGTGGTYEQYF	TGTGCCAGCCGCGGGACGGGAGGGACCTACGAGCAGTACTTC